This T cell receptor beta chain was recorded in a study of CD4 T cells in relation to SARS-CoV-2 and coronaviruses. The V end lost 0 bases, the J end lost 7 bases, and 15 bases lay between the germline ends. Germline CDR1 and CDR2: SGHDN and FVKESK. The CDR3 runs 15 residues. Concerning this clone: What it binds is unknown.

CD4+ T cells from unexposed donors were obtained before the COVID-19 pandemic (2011-2018). CD4+ T cells were isolated from the cells after around 9 days of culture. TCRdb's table, derived via immunoSEQ multiplex PCR, lists solely in-frame clones and lacks some. The repertoire holds about 26,000 clones, more than 60% seen once, with over 9.5% in the top ten. V usage is TRBV14 and J usage is TRBJ1-2; D is unclear. This clonotype originated in a human donor in good health. Sequenced sample: CD4+ T cells from PBMCs, cultured in vitro. Written as DNA, the CDR3 is TGTGCCAGCAGCCAAGAGATTGACACCCCACGTGGCTACACCTTC. Its protein product is CASSQEIDTPRGYTF.